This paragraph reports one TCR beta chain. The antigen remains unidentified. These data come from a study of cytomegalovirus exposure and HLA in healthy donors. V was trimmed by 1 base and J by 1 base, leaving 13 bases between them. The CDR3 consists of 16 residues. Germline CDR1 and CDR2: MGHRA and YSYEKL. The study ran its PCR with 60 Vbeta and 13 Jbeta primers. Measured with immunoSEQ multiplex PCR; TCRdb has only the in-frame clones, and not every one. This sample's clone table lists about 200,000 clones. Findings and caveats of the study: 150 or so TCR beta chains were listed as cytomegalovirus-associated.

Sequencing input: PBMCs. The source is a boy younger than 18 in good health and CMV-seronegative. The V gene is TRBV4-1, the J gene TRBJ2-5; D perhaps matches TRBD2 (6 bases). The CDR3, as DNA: TGCGCCAGCAGCCAAGGGCCCCGGGGGTTCCAAGAGACCCAGTACTTC. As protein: CASSQGPRGFQETQYF.